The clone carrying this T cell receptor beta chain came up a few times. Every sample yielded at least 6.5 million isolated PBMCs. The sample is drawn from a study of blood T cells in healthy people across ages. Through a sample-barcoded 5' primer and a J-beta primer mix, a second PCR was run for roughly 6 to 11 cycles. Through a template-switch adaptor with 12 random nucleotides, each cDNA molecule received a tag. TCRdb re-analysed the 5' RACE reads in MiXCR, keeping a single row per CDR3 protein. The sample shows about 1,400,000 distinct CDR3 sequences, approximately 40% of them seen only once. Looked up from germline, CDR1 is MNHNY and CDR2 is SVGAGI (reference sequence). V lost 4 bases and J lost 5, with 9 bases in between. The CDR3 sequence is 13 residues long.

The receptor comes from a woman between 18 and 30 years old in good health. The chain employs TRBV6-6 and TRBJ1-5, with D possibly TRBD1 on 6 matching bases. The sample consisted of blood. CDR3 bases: TGTGCCAGCAGTTCGGACAGATATCAGCCCCAGCATTTT. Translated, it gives CASSSDRYQPQHF.